This T cell receptor (beta chain) was sequenced in a study of cytomegalovirus exposure and HLA in healthy donors. General observations from the study: Later analysis showed TCR association rates varying by HLA locus, highest for DRB1 and lowest for HLA-C.

As to this clone: What it binds is not known.

PCR was performed using 60 Vbeta and 13 Jbeta primers. Clones were read by immunoSEQ multiplex PCR, and TCRdb kept only the in-frame ones, dropping some. There are about 300,000 clones in the sample; about nine tenths occur only once, and less than 4% lies in the top ten. The CDR3 contains 14 residues. The V gene end was trimmed by 4 bases and the J gene end by 2 bases; junction bases not matched to a gene: 4. Per germline, CDR1 MDHEN and CDR2 SYDVKM. The rearrangement joins TRBV28 to TRBJ2-7; the match to TRBD1 covers 8 bases. This sequence was found in a man in his forties or fifties in good health and CMV-seropositive. The material sequenced was PBMCs. Written as DNA, the CDR3 is TGTGCCAGCAGTTCGGGACAGGTGACCTACGAGCAGTACTTC. Protein product: CASSSGQVTYEQYF. Full variable domain (outside the CDR3, taken from reference TRBV28 and TRBJ2-7): DVKVTQSSRYLVKRTGEKVFLECVQDMDHENMFWYRQDPGLGLRLIYFSYDVKMKEKGDIPEGYSVSREKKERFSLILESASTNQTSMYLCASSSGQVTYEQYFGPGTRLTVT.